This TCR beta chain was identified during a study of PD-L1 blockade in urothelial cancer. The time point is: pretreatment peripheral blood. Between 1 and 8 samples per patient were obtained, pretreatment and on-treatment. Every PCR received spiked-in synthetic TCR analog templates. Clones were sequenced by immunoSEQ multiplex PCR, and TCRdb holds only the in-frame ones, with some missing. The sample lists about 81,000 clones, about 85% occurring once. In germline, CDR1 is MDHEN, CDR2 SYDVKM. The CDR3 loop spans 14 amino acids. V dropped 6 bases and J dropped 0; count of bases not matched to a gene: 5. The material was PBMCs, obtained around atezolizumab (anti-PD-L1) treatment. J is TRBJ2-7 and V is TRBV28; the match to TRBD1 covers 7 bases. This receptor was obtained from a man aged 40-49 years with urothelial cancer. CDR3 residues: CASRMDRSSYEQYF. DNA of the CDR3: TGTGCCAGCAGGATGGACAGGAGCTCCTACGAGCAGTACTTC.